A selection of T cell receptor beta chains follows, all from one sample in a study of beta chain features in type 1 diabetes. TCRdb keeps only in-frame clones here, not all; method: immunoSEQ multiplex PCR. The sample contains roughly 340,000 clones, over 10% of which appear only once. Sequenced: naive CD4+ T cells from blood. The receptor source for this set is a woman under 30 with type 1 diabetes. CDR3s include the opening cysteine and the closing phenylalanine or tryptophan. The D gene is left open where the match is weak. Size values are once, few and many counts, or a class for expanded clones, and some rows have none.

V: TRBV6-1; D: NA; size: NA; J: TRBJ1-1; DNA: TGTGCCAGCAGTGTCTTGAGGACTCACACTGAAGCTTTCTTT; CDR3: CASSVLRTHTEAFF
V: TRBV11-2; D: NA; size: NA; J: TRBJ2-5; DNA: TGTGCCAGCAGCCTCCGGGAGCTACAAGAGACCCAGTACTTC; CDR3: CASSLRELQETQYF
V: TRBV29-1; D: NA; size: few; J: TRBJ2-5; DNA: TGCAGCGTTCGTGGGGGGGCAGAGACCCAGTACTTC; CDR3: CSVRGGAETQYF
V: TRBV5-4; D: NA; size: few; J: TRBJ2-1; DNA: TGTGCCAGCAGCTTGGAACAGGCTTGGACTGAGCAGTTCTTC; CDR3: CASSLEQAWTEQFF
V: TRBV29-1; D: NA; size: NA; J: TRBJ2-3; DNA: TGCTCCCTAAAGGGGGGGTTAACAGATACGCAGTATTTT; CDR3: CSLKGGLTDTQYF
V: TRBV2; D: TRBD1; size: NA; J: TRBJ1-3; DNA: TGTGCCGACAGGGAGAACTCTGGAAACACCATATATTTT; CDR3: CADRENSGNTIYF
V: TRBV4-2; D: TRBD2; size: few; J: TRBJ2-7; DNA: TGTGCCAGCAGCCAGGGACTAGCGGGAGGCGAGCAGTACTTC; CDR3: CASSQGLAGGEQYF
V: TRBV30; D: NA; size: few; J: TRBJ1-4; DNA: TGTGCCTGGAGTGTGATCACGCAGGGTGAAAAACTGTTTTTT; CDR3: CAWSVITQGEKLFF
V: TRBV30; D: TRBD2; size: few; J: TRBJ2-1; DNA: TGTGCCTGGAGTCGGGGGGTCAATGAGCAGTTCTTC; CDR3: CAWSRGVNEQFF
V: TRBV10-3; D: TRBD1; size: few; J: TRBJ2-7; DNA: TGTGCCATCAGTGAGTCGAACCTGAACAAACGGGACAGGGGATTC; CDR3: CAISESNLNKRDRGF
V: TRBV4-1; D: TRBD2; size: few; J: TRBJ2-1; DNA: TGCGCCAGCAGCTGGGGACTAGCGGGAAGATTATCCAATGAGCAGTTCTTC; CDR3: CASSWGLAGRLSNEQFF
V: TRBV29-1; D: NA; size: few; J: TRBJ2-1; DNA: TGCAGCGCTCGGACAGATGGCTACAATGAGCAGTTCTTC; CDR3: CSARTDGYNEQFF
V: TRBV15; D: TRBD2; size: NA; J: TRBJ2-7; DNA: TGTGCCACCAGAGACGCGAGAGTAGCGGGAGGCCTTCACTACGAGCAGTACTTC; CDR3: CATRDARVAGGLHYEQYF
V: TRBV29-1; D: TRBD2; size: NA; J: TRBJ2-1; DNA: TGCAGCGTTGATTTCACTAGCGGGAGAGGAGAGCAGTTCTTC; CDR3: CSVDFTSGRGEQFF
V: TRBV14; D: TRBD2; size: few; J: TRBJ2-1; DNA: TGTGCCAGCAGCCACCTTCAAGGGCGGGAGGTCCGGGGGAATGAGCAGTTCTTC; CDR3: CASSHLQGREVRGNEQFF
V: TRBV11-2; D: NA; size: few; J: TRBJ2-2; DNA: TGTGCCAGCAGCTTAGATAGGGGGTCAGGGCTGAACACCGGGGAGCTGTTTTTT; CDR3: CASSLDRGSGLNTGELFF
V: TRBV4-2; D: TRBD2; size: NA; J: TRBJ2-2; DNA: TGTGCCAGCAGCCAAACCCCCCGAGAGCGGGAGGGCCTTAGAGAGGAGCTGTTTTTT; CDR3: CASSQTPREREGLREELFF
V: TRBV4-3; D: NA; size: NA; J: TRBJ2-2; DNA: TGCGCCAGCAGCCAAGTCGGAGGGACCGGGGAGCTGTTTTTT; CDR3: CASSQVGGTGELFF
V: TRBV5-1; D: TRBD1; size: NA; J: TRBJ2-6; DNA: TGCGCCAGCAGCCCCGTCCCAGGGGGCGGCGCCAACGTCCTGACTTTC; CDR3: CASSPVPGGGANVLTF
V: TRBV27; D: TRBD1; size: few; J: TRBJ2-7; DNA: TGTGCCAGCAGCCCCCGGGACAGCTCCTACGAGCAGTACTTC; CDR3: CASSPRDSSYEQYF
V: TRBV7-3; D: TRBD2; size: few; J: TRBJ2-7; DNA: TGTGCCAGCAGCTCTAGCGGGAATCTTAACGAGCAGTACTTC; CDR3: CASSSSGNLNEQYF
V: TRBV4-3; D: TRBD1; size: NA; J: TRBJ2-3; DNA: TGCGCCAGCAGACGACAGGGGTCAGATACGCAGTATTTT; CDR3: CASRRQGSDTQYF
V: TRBV18; D: NA; size: NA; J: TRBJ1-2; DNA: TGTGCCAGCTCACCACCGACAGATTATGGCTACACCTTC; CDR3: CASSPPTDYGYTF
V: TRBV29-1; D: TRBD1; size: NA; J: TRBJ2-7; DNA: TGCAGCGTTGAAGAAGCGGTTGGACAGGGGGTCACCTACGAGCAGTACTTC; CDR3: CSVEEAVGQGVTYEQYF
V: TRBV7-6; D: NA; size: once; J: TRBJ2-5; DNA: TGTGCCAGCAGGGTGGGGGGCCAAGAGACCCAGTACTTC; CDR3: CASRVGGQETQYF
V: TRBV9; D: TRBD1; size: NA; J: TRBJ2-7; DNA: TGTGCCAGCAGCGCAGCCGGGACAGGGGACTCCTACGAGCAGTACTTC; CDR3: CASSAAGTGDSYEQYF
V: TRBV14; D: NA; size: few; J: TRBJ2-3; DNA: TGTGCCAGCAGCCTCTCGTCAGATACGCAGTATTTT; CDR3: CASSLSSDTQYF
V: TRBV5-1; D: NA; size: few; J: TRBJ2-1; DNA: TGCGCCAGCAGCAAATTCCAAGGGGATCACAATGAGCAGTTCTTC; CDR3: CASSKFQGDHNEQFF
V: TRBV7-2; D: TRBD1; size: few; J: TRBJ1-1; DNA: TGTGCCAGCAGCTTCCCAACAGGGGGCAGGAACACTGAAGCTTTCTTT; CDR3: CASSFPTGGRNTEAFF
V: TRBV19; D: TRBD2; size: NA; J: TRBJ2-4; DNA: TGTGCCAGTACAAGGACTAGCGGATTAGCCAAAAACATTCAGTACTTC; CDR3: CASTRTSGLAKNIQYF
V: TRBV4-2; D: NA; size: few; J: TRBJ2-2; DNA: TGTGCCAGCAGCCAAGATTTCGGCGGGAGGGAGCTGTTTTTT; CDR3: CASSQDFGGRELFF
V: TRBV2; D: NA; size: NA; J: TRBJ1-1; DNA: TGTGCCAGCAGTGAAACCACGAGGGACACTGAAGCTTTCTTT; CDR3: CASSETTRDTEAFF
V: TRBV20-1; D: NA; size: few; J: TRBJ2-2; DNA: TGCAGTGCTCACTCTGGCGGGGAGCTGTTTTTT; CDR3: CSAHSGGELFF
V: TRBV4-3; D: TRBD2; size: few; J: TRBJ2-3; DNA: TGCGCCAGCAGCCAAGGCGGGACTAGCGGGCGCACAGATACGCAGTATTTT; CDR3: CASSQGGTSGRTDTQYF
V: TRBV21-1; D: NA; size: NA; J: TRBJ2-6; DNA: TGTGCCAGCAGCAACGGACACCTCCGCTCTGGGGCCAACGTCCTGACTTTC; CDR3: CASSNGHLRSGANVLTF
V: TRBV6-5; D: NA; size: NA; J: TRBJ1-1; DNA: TGTGCCAGCAGTTCCCCCGGCACTGAAGCTTTCTTT; CDR3: CASSSPGTEAFF
V: TRBV18; D: NA; size: few; J: TRBJ2-1; DNA: TGTGCCAGCTCACCACCGCTAGGGGCGGTTGACAATGAGCAGTTCTTC; CDR3: CASSPPLGAVDNEQFF
V: TRBV28; D: NA; size: NA; J: TRBJ2-1; DNA: TGTGCCAGCCTCTTCGGGAGACGACCGAATGAGCAGTTCTTC; CDR3: CASLFGRRPNEQFF
V: TRBV9; D: TRBD1; size: NA; J: TRBJ2-7; DNA: TGTGCCAGCAGCGGGGACAGGGGGCTCGAGCAGTACTTC; CDR3: CASSGDRGLEQYF
V: TRBV28; D: TRBD1; size: few; J: TRBJ2-7; DNA: TGTGCCAGCCGTACTCAGGGGGAAATCCCCTACGAGCAGTACTTC; CDR3: CASRTQGEIPYEQYF
V: TRBV9; D: TRBD1; size: few; J: TRBJ1-4; DNA: TGTGCCAGCAGCGTAGGGTTTCGGCAGGGGGATGAAAAACTGTTTTTT; CDR3: CASSVGFRQGDEKLFF
V: TRBV29-1; D: TRBD2; size: NA; J: TRBJ2-3; DNA: TGCAGCGTTGATCCCGGGGCGACTAGCGCAGCAGATACGCAGTATTTT; CDR3: CSVDPGATSAADTQYF
V: TRBV28; D: TRBD2; size: few; J: TRBJ2-2; DNA: TGTGCCAGCAGTCTACTAGCGGACGCGAACACCGGGGAGCTGTTTTTT; CDR3: CASSLLADANTGELFF
V: TRBV18; D: TRBD1; size: NA; J: TRBJ2-1; DNA: TGTGCCAGCTCACCCATCCAGGGGGCGCAGAATGAGCAGTTCTTC; CDR3: CASSPIQGAQNEQFF
V: TRBV7-2; D: NA; size: NA; J: TRBJ1-2; DNA: TGTGCCAGCAGCTTAAGCCCCGTGGAGGCCCATGGCTACACCTTC; CDR3: CASSLSPVEAHGYTF
V: TRBV6-1; D: TRBD2; size: NA; J: TRBJ2-7; DNA: TGTGCCAGCACCGGAGGGGACTACTACGAGCAGTACTTC; CDR3: CASTGGDYYEQYF
V: TRBV30; D: TRBD2; size: NA; J: TRBJ2-7; DNA: TGTGCCTGGAATTCCGGGACTAGCGGACGCTACGAGCAGTACTTC; CDR3: CAWNSGTSGRYEQYF